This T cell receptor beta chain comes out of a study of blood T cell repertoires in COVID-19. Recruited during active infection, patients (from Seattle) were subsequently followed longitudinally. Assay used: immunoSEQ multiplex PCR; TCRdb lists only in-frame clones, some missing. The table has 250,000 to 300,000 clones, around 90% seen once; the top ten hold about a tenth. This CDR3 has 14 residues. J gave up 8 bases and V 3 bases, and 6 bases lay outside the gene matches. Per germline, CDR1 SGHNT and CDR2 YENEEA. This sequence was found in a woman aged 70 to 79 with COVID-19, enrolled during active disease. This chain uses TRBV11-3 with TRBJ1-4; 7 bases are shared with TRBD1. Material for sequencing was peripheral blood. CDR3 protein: CASSLTGSSEKLFF. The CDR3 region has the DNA TGTGCCAGCAGCTTGACAGGGTCTTCAGAAAAACTGTTTTTT.